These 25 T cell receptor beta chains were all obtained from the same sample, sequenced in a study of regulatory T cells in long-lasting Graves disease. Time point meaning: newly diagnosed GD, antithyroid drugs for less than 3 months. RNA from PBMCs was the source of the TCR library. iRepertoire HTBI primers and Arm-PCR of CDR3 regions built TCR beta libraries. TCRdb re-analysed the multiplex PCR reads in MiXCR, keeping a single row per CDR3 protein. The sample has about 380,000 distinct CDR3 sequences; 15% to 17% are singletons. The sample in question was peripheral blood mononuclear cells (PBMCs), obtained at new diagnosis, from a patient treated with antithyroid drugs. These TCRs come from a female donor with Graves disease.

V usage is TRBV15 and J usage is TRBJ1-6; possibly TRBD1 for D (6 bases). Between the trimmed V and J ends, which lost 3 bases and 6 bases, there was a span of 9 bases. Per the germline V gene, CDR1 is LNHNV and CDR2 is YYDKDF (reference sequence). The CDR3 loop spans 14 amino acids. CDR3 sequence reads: CATSRRGINSPLHF. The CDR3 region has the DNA TGTGCCACCAGCAGGAGGGGGATTAATTCACCCCTCCACTTT.

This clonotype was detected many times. DNA of the CDR3: TGTGCCAGCAGTTTGGTAGCCCCCTGGGATGAGCAGTTCTTC. Protein: CASSLVAPWDEQFF. The genes are TRBV27 and TRBJ2-1; D is uncertain. Trimming left V 3 bases short and J 8 bases short, with 14 bases between. Germline-derived CDR1 and CDR2 are MNHEY and SMNVEV (reference sequence). The CDR3 is made up of 14 amino acids.

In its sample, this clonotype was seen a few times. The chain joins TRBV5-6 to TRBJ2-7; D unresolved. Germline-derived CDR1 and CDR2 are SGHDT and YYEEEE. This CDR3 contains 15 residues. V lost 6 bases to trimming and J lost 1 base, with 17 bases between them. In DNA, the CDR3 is TGTGCCAGCACCCGATCGAGAGTTACATCCTACGAGCAGTACTTC. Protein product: CASTRSRVTSYEQYF.

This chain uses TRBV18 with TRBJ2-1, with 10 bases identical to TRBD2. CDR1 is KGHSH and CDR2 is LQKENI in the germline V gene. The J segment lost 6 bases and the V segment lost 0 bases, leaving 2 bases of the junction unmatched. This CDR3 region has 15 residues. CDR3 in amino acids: CASSPPLAGVNEQFF. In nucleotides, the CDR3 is TGTGCCAGCTCACCACCCCTAGCGGGAGTCAATGAGCAGTTCTTC.

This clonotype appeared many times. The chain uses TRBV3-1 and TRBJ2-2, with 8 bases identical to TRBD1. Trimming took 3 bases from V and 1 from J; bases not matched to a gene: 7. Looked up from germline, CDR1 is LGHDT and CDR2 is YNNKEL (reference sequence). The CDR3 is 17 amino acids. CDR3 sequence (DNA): TGTGCCAGCAGCCAGGAAGCTGGACAGGGGAACACCGGGGAGCTGTTTTTT. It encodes CASSQEAGQGNTGELFF.

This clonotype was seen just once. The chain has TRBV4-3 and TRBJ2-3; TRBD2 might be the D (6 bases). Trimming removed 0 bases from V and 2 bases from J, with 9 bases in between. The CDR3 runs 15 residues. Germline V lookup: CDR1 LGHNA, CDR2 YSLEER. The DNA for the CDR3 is TGCGCCAGCAGCCAAGATCCGGGGGTCACAGATACGCAGTATTTT. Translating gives CASSQDPGVTDTQYF.

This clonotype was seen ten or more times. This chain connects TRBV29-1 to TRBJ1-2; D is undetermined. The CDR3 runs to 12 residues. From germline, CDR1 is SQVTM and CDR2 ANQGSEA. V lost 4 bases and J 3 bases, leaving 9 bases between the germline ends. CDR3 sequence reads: CSVVSRDYGYTF. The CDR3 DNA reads TGCAGCGTTGTCAGTCGGGACTATGGCTACACCTTC.

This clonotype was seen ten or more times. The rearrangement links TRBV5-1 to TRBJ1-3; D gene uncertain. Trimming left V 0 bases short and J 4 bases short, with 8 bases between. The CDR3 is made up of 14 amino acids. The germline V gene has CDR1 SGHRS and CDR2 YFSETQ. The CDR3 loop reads CASSLASEGNTIYF. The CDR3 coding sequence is TGCGCCAGCAGCTTGGCCAGCGAAGGAAACACCATATATTTT.

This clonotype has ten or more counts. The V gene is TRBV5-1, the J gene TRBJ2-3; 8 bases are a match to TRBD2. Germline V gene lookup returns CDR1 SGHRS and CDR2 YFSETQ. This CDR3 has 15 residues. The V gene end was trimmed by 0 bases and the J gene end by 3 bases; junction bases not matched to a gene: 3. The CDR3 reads CASSLEGLGTDTQYF. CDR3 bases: TGCGCCAGCAGCTTGGAGGGACTAGGGACAGATACGCAGTATTTT.

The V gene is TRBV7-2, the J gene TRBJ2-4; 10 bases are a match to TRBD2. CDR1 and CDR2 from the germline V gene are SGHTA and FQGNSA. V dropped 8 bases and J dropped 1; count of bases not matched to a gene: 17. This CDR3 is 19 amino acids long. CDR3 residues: CASPSPGQREGRAKNIQYF. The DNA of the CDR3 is TGTGCCAGCCCTAGCCCAGGACAGCGGGAGGGCCGGGCCAAAAACATTCAGTACTTC. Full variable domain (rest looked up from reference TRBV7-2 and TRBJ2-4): GAGVSQSPSNKVTEKGKDVELRCDPISGHTALYWYRQSLGQGLEFLIYFQGNSAPDKSGLPSDRFSAERTGGSVSTLTIQRTQQEDSAVYLCASPSPGQREGRAKNIQYFGAGTRLSVL.

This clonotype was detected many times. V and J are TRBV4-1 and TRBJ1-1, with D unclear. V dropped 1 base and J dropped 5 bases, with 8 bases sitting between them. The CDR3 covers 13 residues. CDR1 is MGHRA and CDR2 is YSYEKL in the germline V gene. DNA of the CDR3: TGCGCCAGCAGCCAAGTATCCAGGACTGAAGCTTTCTTT. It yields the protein CASSQVSRTEAFF.

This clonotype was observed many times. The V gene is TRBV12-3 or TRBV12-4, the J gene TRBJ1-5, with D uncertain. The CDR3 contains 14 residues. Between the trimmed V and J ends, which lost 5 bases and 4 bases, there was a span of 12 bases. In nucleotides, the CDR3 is TGTGCCAGCAGTCGCCTGGTCCCTAATCAGCCCCAGCATTTT. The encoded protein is CASSRLVPNQPQHF.

The CDR3 spells CASSLMGSTDTQYF. The CDR3, as DNA: TGTGCCAGCAGTTTAATGGGGAGCACAGATACGCAGTATTTT. The rearrangement links TRBV12-3 or TRBV12-4 to TRBJ2-3; D remains ambiguous. The CDR3 consists of 14 residues. V shed 2 bases and J shed 0 bases, with 6 bases lying between them.

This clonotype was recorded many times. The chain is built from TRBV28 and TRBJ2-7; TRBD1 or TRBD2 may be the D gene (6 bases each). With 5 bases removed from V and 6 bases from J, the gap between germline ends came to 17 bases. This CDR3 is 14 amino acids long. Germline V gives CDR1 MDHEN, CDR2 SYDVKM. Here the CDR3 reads CASSPGSEGGEQYF. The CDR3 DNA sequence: TGTGCCAGCAGTCCAGGGTCCGAGGGGGGCGAGCAGTACTTC.

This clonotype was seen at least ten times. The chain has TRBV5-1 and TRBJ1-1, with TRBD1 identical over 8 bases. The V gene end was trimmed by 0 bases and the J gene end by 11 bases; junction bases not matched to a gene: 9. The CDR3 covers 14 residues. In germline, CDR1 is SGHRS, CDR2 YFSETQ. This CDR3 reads CASSLENGQGGAFF. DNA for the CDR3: TGCGCCAGCAGCTTGGAAAACGGACAGGGCGGGGCTTTCTTT.

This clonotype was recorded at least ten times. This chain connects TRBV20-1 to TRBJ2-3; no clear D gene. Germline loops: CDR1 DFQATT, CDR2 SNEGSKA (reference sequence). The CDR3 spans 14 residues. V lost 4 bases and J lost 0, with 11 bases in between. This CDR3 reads CSANNPSSTDTQYF. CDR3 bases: TGCAGTGCTAACAATCCGTCCAGCACAGATACGCAGTATTTT.

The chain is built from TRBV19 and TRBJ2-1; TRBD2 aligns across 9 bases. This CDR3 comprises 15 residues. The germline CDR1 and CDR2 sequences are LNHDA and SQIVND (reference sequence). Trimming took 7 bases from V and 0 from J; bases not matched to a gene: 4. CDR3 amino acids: CASTISGSSYNEQFF. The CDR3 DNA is TGTGCCAGTACCATTAGCGGGAGCTCCTACAATGAGCAGTTCTTC. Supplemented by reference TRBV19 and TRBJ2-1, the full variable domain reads DGGITQSPKYLFRKEGQNVTLSCEQNLNHDAMYWYRQDPGQGLRLIYYSQIVNDFQKGDIAEGYSVSREKKESFPLTVTSAQKNPTAFYLCASTISGSSYNEQFFGPGTRLTVL.

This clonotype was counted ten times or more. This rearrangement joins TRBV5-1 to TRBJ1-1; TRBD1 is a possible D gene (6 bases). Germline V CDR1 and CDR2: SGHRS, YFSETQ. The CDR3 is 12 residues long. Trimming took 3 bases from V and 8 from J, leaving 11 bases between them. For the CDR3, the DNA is TGCGCCAGCAGCTCGGACAGTAGAGAAGCTTTCTTT. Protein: CASSSDSREAFF.

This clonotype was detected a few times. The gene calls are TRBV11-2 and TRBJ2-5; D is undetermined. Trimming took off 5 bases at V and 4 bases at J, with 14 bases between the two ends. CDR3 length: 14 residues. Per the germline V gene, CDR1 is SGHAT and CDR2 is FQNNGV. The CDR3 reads CASSPPGLVETQYF. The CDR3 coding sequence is TGTGCCAGCAGCCCCCCCGGTTTAGTAGAGACCCAGTACTTC.

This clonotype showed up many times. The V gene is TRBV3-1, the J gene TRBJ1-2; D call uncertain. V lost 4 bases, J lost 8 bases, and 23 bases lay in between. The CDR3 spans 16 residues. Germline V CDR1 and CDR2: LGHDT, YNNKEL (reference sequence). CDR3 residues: CASSPQRGLRLGGYTF. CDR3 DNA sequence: TGTGCCAGCAGCCCCCAGCGAGGCCTCCGTCTGGGGGGCTACACCTTC.

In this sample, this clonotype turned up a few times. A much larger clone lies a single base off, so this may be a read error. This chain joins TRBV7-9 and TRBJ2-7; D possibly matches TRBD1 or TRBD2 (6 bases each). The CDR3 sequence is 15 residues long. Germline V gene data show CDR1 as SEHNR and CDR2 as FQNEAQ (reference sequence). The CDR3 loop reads CASSLVGGTSYELYF. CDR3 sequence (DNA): TGTGCCAGCAGCTTAGTTGGGGGGACATCCTACGAGCTGTACTTC.

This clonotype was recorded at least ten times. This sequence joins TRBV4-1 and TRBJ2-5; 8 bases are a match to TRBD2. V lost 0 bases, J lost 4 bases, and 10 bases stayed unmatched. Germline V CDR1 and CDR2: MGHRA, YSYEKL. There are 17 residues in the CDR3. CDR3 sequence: CASSQDDTGGARETQYF. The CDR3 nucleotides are TGCGCCAGCAGCCAAGATGACACGGGGGGGGCACGAGAGACCCAGTACTTC.

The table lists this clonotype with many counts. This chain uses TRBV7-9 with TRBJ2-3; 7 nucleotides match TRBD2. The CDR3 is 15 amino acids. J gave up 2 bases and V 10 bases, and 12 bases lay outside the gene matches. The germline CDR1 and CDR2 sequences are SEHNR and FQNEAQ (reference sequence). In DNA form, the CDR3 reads TGTGCCACGCATGCTCCTAGCGGCCCCACAGATACGCAGTATTTT. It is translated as CATHAPSGPTDTQYF.

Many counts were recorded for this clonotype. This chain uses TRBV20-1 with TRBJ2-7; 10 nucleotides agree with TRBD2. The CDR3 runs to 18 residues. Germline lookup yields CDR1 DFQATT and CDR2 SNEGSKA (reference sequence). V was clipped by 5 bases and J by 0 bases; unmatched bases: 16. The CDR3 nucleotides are TGCAGTGCTCCCACCGACCTAACTAGCGGGAAATACTCCTACGAGCAGTACTTC. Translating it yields CSAPTDLTSGKYSYEQYF.

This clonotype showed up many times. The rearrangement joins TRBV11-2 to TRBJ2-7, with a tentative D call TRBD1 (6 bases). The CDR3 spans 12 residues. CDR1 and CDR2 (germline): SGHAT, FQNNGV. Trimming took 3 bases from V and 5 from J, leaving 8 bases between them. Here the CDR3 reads CASSLGANEQYF. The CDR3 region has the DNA TGTGCCAGCAGCTTGGGGGCCAACGAGCAGTACTTC.